A single sample is the source of the 21 T cell receptor beta chains below, sequenced in a study of fetal regulatory T cell absence and autoimmunity. Sequencing was performed with immunoSEQ multiplex PCR; in TCRdb, only in-frame clones are kept and a portion is missing. The repertoire includes about 95,000 clones, 60% to 80% of them detected once, and roughly 2% sits in the top ten. Sequencing used pancreas tissue. Source of these receptors: a male donor with IPEX syndrome.

This chain uses TRBV7-9 with TRBJ2-7, with a weak D call TRBD2 (7 bases). V was pared by 0 bases and J by 0 bases, with 9 bases between. The CDR3 is made up of 15 amino acids. CDR1 SEHNR and CDR2 FQNEAQ come from the germline V gene (reference sequence). The CDR3 DNA is TGTGCCAGCAGCTTAGCAGGGGGGGGCTCCTACGAGCAGTACTTC. It codes for CASSLAGGGSYEQYF.

The chain joins TRBV6-1 to TRBJ1-1; 7 bases agree with TRBD1. Trimming cost V 4 bases and J 1 base; bases outside gene matches: 18. CDR3 length: 19 amino acids. CDR1 is MNHNS, CDR2 SASEGT, per germline. CDR3 DNA sequence: TGTGCCAGCAGTGCGAGGGGAGGGGGCGCTGGAATCTGGAACACTGAAGCTTTCTTT. Protein: CASSARGGGAGIWNTEAFF.

The chain links TRBV19 to TRBJ2-1; D possibly corresponds to TRBD2 (6 bases). Germline V gene sequence: CDR1 LNHDA, CDR2 SQIVND (reference sequence). Trimming took off 5 bases at V and 4 bases at J, with 15 bases between the two ends. There are 15 residues in the CDR3. CDR3 sequence: CASSVGSLGYNEQFF. The CDR3 region has the DNA TGTGCCAGTAGTGTCGGGAGCTTGGGGTACAATGAGCAGTTCTTC.

The chain recombines TRBV2 with TRBJ2-1; no reliable D call. This CDR3 has 13 amino acids. The germline gives CDR1 SNHLY, CDR2 FYNNEI. V was trimmed by 7 bases and J by 1 base, leaving 8 bases between them. DNA for the CDR3: TGTGCCAGCATCTGGGGTTCCTACAATGAGCAGTTCTTC. It codes for CASIWGSYNEQFF.

This clone was counted only a few times. The chain is built from TRBV7-9 and TRBJ1-3, with D unresolved. CDR1 is SEHNR, CDR2 FQNEAQ, per germline (reference sequence). V dropped 5 bases and J dropped 8 bases, with 7 bases sitting between them. This CDR3 comprises 11 residues. CDR3 nucleotide sequence: TGTGCCAGCAGCGAATCGGACACCATATATTTT. It codes for CASSESDTIYF.

CDR3 protein: CASSLASDHIQYF. In nucleotides, the CDR3 is TGCGCCAGCAGTTTAGCTAGCGATCACATTCAGTACTTC. The J gene is TRBJ2-4, the V gene TRBV5-1, with TRBD2 as a possible D gene (6 bases). Germline assignment: CDR1 SGHRS and CDR2 YFSETQ. Trimming took 5 bases from V and 8 from J, leaving 14 bases between them. The CDR3 totals 13 residues.

This clone was seen only once. V gene TRBV19 combines with J gene TRBJ1-2; TRBD1 agrees at 8 bases. Germline CDR1 LNHDA, CDR2 SQIVND (reference sequence). The CDR3 length is 10 residues. J was trimmed by 8 bases and V by 9 bases; bases with no gene match: 2. The CDR3 coding sequence is TGTGCCAGCAGGGGGCCAGGCTACACCTTC. It codes for CASRGPGYTF.

The J gene is TRBJ1-1, the V gene TRBV5-1, with a weak D call TRBD1 (6 bases). Germline lookup yields CDR1 SGHRS and CDR2 YFSETQ. CDR3 length: 13 amino acids. The germline V and J ends were trimmed by 1 base and 6 bases, with 10 bases remaining between them. The CDR3 nucleotides read TGCGCCAGCAGCTTGACGGGGGGCTCTGAAGCTTTCTTT. This translates into CASSLTGGSEAFF.

V gene TRBV5-1 combines with J gene TRBJ1-1; 8 bases map to TRBD1. This CDR3 region has 13 residues. J gave up 4 bases and V 4 bases, and 3 bases lay outside the gene matches. The V gene's germline CDR1 is SGHRS and CDR2 YFSETQ. CDR3 residues: CASSLDRGTEAFF. As DNA, the CDR3 is TGCGCCAGCAGCCTCGACAGGGGCACTGAAGCTTTCTTT. Drawing the rest from reference TRBV5-1 and TRBJ1-1, the complete variable domain is KAGVTQTPRYLIKTRGQQVTLSCSPISGHRSVSWYQQTPGQGLQFLFEYFSETQRNKGNFPGRFSGRQFSNSRSEMNVSTLELGDSALYLCASSLDRGTEAFFGQGTRLTVV.

This clone has a handful of counts. V and J are TRBV7-9 and TRBJ1-2; TRBD1 agrees at 9 bases. The CDR3 extends over 14 amino acids. The junction had 3 bases not matched to a gene; V was cut back by 5 bases and J by 2 bases. Germline V gene sequence: CDR1 SEHNR, CDR2 FQNEAQ (reference sequence). This CDR3 is CASSLTGGNYGYTF. For the CDR3, the DNA is TGTGCCAGCAGCCTAACAGGGGGCAACTATGGCTACACCTTC.

This clone was recorded once. The rearrangement joins TRBV7-9 to TRBJ1-3; D is unclear. Germline CDR1 SEHNR, CDR2 FQNEAQ (reference sequence). The CDR3 spans 12 residues. V was shortened by 5 bases and J by 2 bases, with 4 bases between the two germline ends. Here the CDR3 reads CASSPPGNTIYF. In DNA form, the CDR3 reads TGTGCCAGCAGCCCGCCTGGAAACACCATATATTTT.

This sequence joins TRBV6-1 and TRBJ2-3; perhaps D is TRBD1 or TRBD2 (6 bases each). With 3 bases removed from V and 0 bases from J, the gap between germline ends came to 13 bases. The CDR3 has 16 amino acids. CDR1 and CDR2 (germline): MNHNS, SASEGT. In DNA, the CDR3 is TGTGCCAGCAGTGATCTCGGGGGCCTTAGCACAGATACGCAGTATTTT. As protein: CASSDLGGLSTDTQYF.

This clone was seen a few times. Other DNA sequences in this sample translate to the same CDR3. This chain links TRBV6-5 with TRBJ2-7; 8 nucleotides agree with TRBD1. The germline CDR1 and CDR2 sequences are MNHEY and SVGAGI. The CDR3 contains 14 residues. V gave up 0 bases and J gave up 3 bases; unmatched junction bases: 1. The CDR3 nucleotides are TGTGCCAGCAGTTACTCCGACAGGGGCTACGAGCAGTACTTC. Encoded protein: CASSYSDRGYEQYF.

The chain combines TRBV15 with TRBJ1-2; 8 bases agree with TRBD1. Germline lookup yields CDR1 LNHNV and CDR2 YYDKDF (reference sequence). V dropped 1 base and J dropped 0; count of bases not matched to a gene: 4. The CDR3 is 16 residues long. CDR3 DNA: TGTGCCACCAGCAGAGTCAGGGGGCCCTCTAACTATGGCTACACCTTC. Translating gives CATSRVRGPSNYGYTF.

The rearrangement uses TRBV11-3 and TRBJ2-1, with D hard to call. The CDR3 runs to 14 residues. The germline gives CDR1 SGHNT, CDR2 YENEEA. V lost 1 base, J lost 0 bases, and 4 bases lay in between. CDR3 nucleotides: TGTGCCAGCAGCTTAGGCAGCTCCTACAATGAGCAGTTCTTC. Translating gives CASSLGSSYNEQFF.

This chain links TRBV9 with TRBJ2-3, with D unclear. Germline V CDR1 and CDR2: SGDLS, YYNGEE. The CDR3 totals 11 residues. V was cut by 0 bases and J by 4 bases, with 0 bases left in between. Here the CDR3 reads CASSVADTQYF. The CDR3 region has the DNA TGTGCCAGCAGCGTAGCAGATACGCAGTATTTT.

The rearrangement links TRBV9 to TRBJ2-6, with TRBD1 matching over 7 bases. The junction had 10 bases not matched to a gene; V was cut back by 4 bases and J by 0 bases. This CDR3 is 18 amino acids long. Germline CDR1 is SGDLS and CDR2 is YYNGEE. In nucleotides, the CDR3 is TGTGCCAGCAGCCCTAGAAGGACAGGCTCCTCTGGGGCCAACGTCCTGACTTTC. Protein product: CASSPRRTGSSGANVLTF. The full variable domain, completed using reference TRBV9 and TRBJ2-6, is DSGVTQTPKHLITATGQRVTLRCSPRSGDLSVYWYQQSLDQGLQFLIQYYNGEERAKGNILERFSAQQFPDLHSELNLSSLELGDSALYFCASSPRRTGSSGANVLTFGAGSRLTVL.

The J gene is TRBJ1-2, the V gene TRBV11-2; the match to TRBD1 covers 11 bases. Germline trimming cut 1 base from V and 3 bases from J; bases unmatched to any gene: 1. Germline V gives CDR1 SGHAT, CDR2 FQNNGV. This CDR3 comprises 15 residues. CDR3 in DNA: TGTGCCAGCAGCTTAGGGACAGGGGGCGACTATGGCTACACCTTC. Its translation is CASSLGTGGDYGYTF.

The chain has TRBV19 and TRBJ1-2, with D perhaps matching TRBD1 (5 bases). V lost 1 base and J 7 bases, leaving 19 bases between the germline ends. The CDR3 is 16 residues long. The V gene's germline CDR1 is LNHDA and CDR2 SQIVND (reference sequence). Here the CDR3 DNA reads TGTGCCAGTAGTATAGGAGGGTGGCAGGGAGGGGCTGGCTACACCTTC. Its translation: CASSIGGWQGGAGYTF.

The rearrangement joins TRBV29-1 to TRBJ2-3, with D possibly matching TRBD2 (7 bases). V dropped 4 bases and J dropped 3 bases, with 14 bases sitting between them. The germline CDR1 and CDR2 sequences are SQVTM and ANQGSEA. The CDR3 loop spans 14 amino acids. The CDR3 is CSVAGGGRTDTQYF. The CDR3 nucleotides are TGCAGCGTTGCGGGGGGCGGGAGAACAGATACGCAGTATTTT.

V usage is TRBV27 and J usage is TRBJ2-1; TRBD2 aligns across 15 bases. This CDR3 spans 19 amino acids. The germline V gene encodes CDR1 MNHEY and CDR2 SMNVEV (reference sequence). With 6 bases clipped from V and 6 bases from J, the junction kept 15 bases outside the gene matches. CDR3 nucleotides: TGTGCCAGCAGATTGAAGGGACACCCGGGACTAGCGGGAGGCAATGAGCAGTTCTTC. Protein product: CASRLKGHPGLAGGNEQFF.